A single sample is the source of the 5 T cell receptor beta chains below, sequenced in a study of control samples from healthy donors and cancer patients. The data were produced by immunoSEQ multiplex PCR, yet TCRdb's version contains in-frame clones alone and is incomplete. Of under 200,000 clones listed, about 94% were seen once; the top ten hold roughly 15%. The sample comprised PBMCs. Receptors originate from a man in his sixties with colorectal cancer.

The gene calls are TRBV27 and TRBJ1-4; D perhaps matches TRBD1 (6 bases). Germline loops: CDR1 MNHEY, CDR2 SMNVEV (reference sequence). The ends were cut back, 2 bases at V and 7 bases at J, with 11 bases in the middle. The CDR3 extends over 14 amino acids. The CDR3 loop is CASSLQGKGEKLFF. As DNA, the CDR3 is TGTGCCAGCAGTTTACAGGGGAAAGGTGAAAAACTGTTTTTT.

This chain connects TRBV6-5 to TRBJ2-2; D remains unclear. The CDR3 is 15 amino acids. Trimming stripped 8 bases from V and 0 bases from J, with 13 bases between. CDR1 and CDR2 from the germline V gene are MNHEY and SVGAGI. The CDR3 region has the DNA TGTGCCAGCCCCCAAGGGTACGCGAACACCGGGGAGCTGTTTTTT. Translated: CASPQGYANTGELFF.

V is TRBV5-1 and J is TRBJ2-6; 8 positions match TRBD1. J gave up 4 bases and V 5 bases, and 8 bases lay outside the gene matches. Germline V gene data show CDR1 as SGHRS and CDR2 as YFSETQ. The CDR3 is made up of 16 amino acids. The CDR3 loop reads CASSSRGHTGANVLTF. CDR3 sequence (DNA): TGCGCCAGCAGTAGCAGGGGGCACACCGGGGCCAACGTCCTGACTTTC. The full variable domain, its missing parts supplied by reference TRBV5-1 and TRBJ2-6, is KAGVTQTPRYLIKTRGQQVTLSCSPISGHRSVSWYQQTPGQGLQFLFEYFSETQRNKGNFPGRFSGRQFSNSRSEMNVSTLELGDSALYLCASSSRGHTGANVLTFGAGSRLTVL.

The J gene is TRBJ1-1, the V gene TRBV29-1, with D unresolved. With 4 bases removed from V and 0 bases from J, the gap between germline ends came to 12 bases. This CDR3 has 14 residues. CDR1 and CDR2 from the germline V gene are SQVTM and ANQGSEA. This chain's CDR3 is CSVVTTLMNTEAFF. The CDR3 bases are TGCAGCGTTGTGACGACATTAATGAACACTGAAGCTTTCTTT.

This clone appeared a single time. This chain joins TRBV10-3 and TRBJ2-5, with D maybe TRBD1 (7 bases). Trimming left V 2 bases short and J 4 bases short, with 14 bases between. This CDR3 spans 15 amino acids. In germline, CDR1 is ENHRY, CDR2 SYGVKD. CDR3 sequence: CAISEGGGRSETQYF. CDR3 in DNA: TGTGCCATCAGTGAGGGAGGGGGCAGGTCAGAGACCCAGTACTTC.